This T cell receptor (beta chain) was obtained from a study of T cell responses to AZD1222 COVID-19 vaccine. The protocol was immunoSEQ multiplex PCR, while the TCRdb copy is restricted to in-frame clones and leaves out a portion. The data show 250,000 to 300,000 clones, around 92% seen once. Study-wide results and limits: Researchers report vaccine-associated CD4 TCRs spanning spike, with dominance at 160-218 and 743-854. It should be noted that donors were predominantly white British and more often female, and clonal diversity was possibly underestimated.

With regard to this clone: Its specificity is unknown.

This receptor was identified in an adult who received the AZD1222 COVID-19 vaccine. The specimen was peripheral blood, collected 28 days after the second AZD1222 dose.

CDR3 nucleotides: TGTGCCAGCTCACCGACAGGGGATAATAGTGAAGCTTTCTTT. Translated, it gives CASSPTGDNSEAFF. The J gene is TRBJ1-1, the V gene TRBV18; 8 nucleotides line up with TRBD1. After removal of 3 bases from V and 7 bases from J, the junction contained 7 bases not matched to a gene. This CDR3 contains 14 residues. Per germline, CDR1 KGHSH and CDR2 LQKENI.